These 28 T cell receptor beta chains were all obtained from the same sample, sequenced in a study of blood T cell repertoires in COVID-19. Clones were read by immunoSEQ multiplex PCR, and TCRdb kept only the in-frame ones, dropping some. The data contain 150,000 or so clones, nearly 80% of them singletons. Sequencing was carried out using peripheral blood. These receptors all come from a man at least 80 years old with acute or convalescent COVID-19.

The CDR3 DNA sequence: TGTGCCAGCAGCTTGGGGAGAGTCGACGAGCAGTACTTC. Its protein product is CASSLGRVDEQYF. The V and J genes are TRBV5-4 and TRBJ2-7; D call uncertain. Germline V lookup: CDR1 SGHNT, CDR2 YYREEE (reference sequence). CDR3 length: 13 amino acids. Deletions cut 0 bases from V and 5 bases from J, with 9 bases between. The full variable domain, rest sourced from reference TRBV5-4 and TRBJ2-7, is ETGVTQSPTHLIKTRGQQVTLRCSSQSGHNTVSWYQQALGQGPQFIFQYYREEENGRGNFPPRFSGLQFPNYSSELNVNALELDDSALYLCASSLGRVDEQYFGPGTRLTVT.

The V and J genes are TRBV11-3 and TRBJ2-7; the D gene is possibly TRBD1 (5 bases). V was clipped by 0 bases and J by 1 base, with 13 bases between them. Germline values: CDR1 SGHNT, CDR2 YENEEA. CDR3 size: 16 residues. CDR3 in amino acids: CASSLDRRTMSYEQYF. The CDR3 nucleotides are TGTGCCAGCAGCTTAGATCGACGGACAATGTCCTACGAGCAGTACTTC.

V is TRBV9 and J is TRBJ2-3, with TRBD2 as a possible D gene (7 bases). The germline gives CDR1 SGDLS, CDR2 YYNGEE. V was trimmed by 3 bases and J by 4 bases, leaving 12 bases between them. The CDR3 spans 14 residues. The CDR3 here is CASSAGGWADTQYF. The CDR3 DNA reads as TGTGCCAGCAGCGCGGGGGGCTGGGCAGATACGCAGTATTTT.

This clone turned up a few times. The J gene is TRBJ2-5, the V gene TRBV7-2, with TRBD2 identical over 11 bases. From germline, CDR1 is SGHTA and CDR2 FQGNSA. V shed 5 bases and J 0 bases; nucleotides not matched to a gene: 5. CDR3 length: 16 amino acids. The CDR3: CASSTRGLADQETQYF. DNA for the CDR3: TGTGCCAGCAGCACACGGGGACTAGCGGACCAAGAGACCCAGTACTTC.

V and J are TRBV5-4 and TRBJ2-5; 12 bases map to TRBD1. From germline, CDR1 is SGHNT and CDR2 YYREEE (reference sequence). There are 15 residues in the CDR3. The CDR3 DNA reads TGTGCAGCCGGGACAGGGGGCTTCGTGGGAGAGACCCAGTACTTC. Translated: CAAGTGGFVGETQYF.

The V and J genes are TRBV4-2 and TRBJ1-4; 11 bases align to TRBD1. With 4 bases clipped from V and 7 bases from J, the junction kept 11 bases outside the gene matches. CDR3 length: 17 residues. Germline V gene sequence: CDR1 LGHNA, CDR2 YNFKEQ. The DNA for the CDR3 is TGTGCCAGCAGCCCCCGACCGGACAGGGGGCCTTTTGAAAAACTGTTTTTT. It yields the protein CASSPRPDRGPFEKLFF.

The rearrangement uses TRBV6-5 and TRBJ1-6; 10 nucleotides align to TRBD1. Per germline, CDR1 MNHEY and CDR2 SVGAGI. The CDR3 extends over 14 amino acids. Trimming removed 10 bases from V and 10 bases from J; junction bases left unmatched: 10. The CDR3 loop is CATARDRGQSPLHF. In nucleotides, the CDR3 is TGTGCCACCGCCCGAGACAGGGGGCAATCACCCCTCCACTTT.

The J gene is TRBJ2-7, the V gene TRBV29-1; no clear D. This CDR3 has 13 amino acids. Germline V gives CDR1 SQVTM, CDR2 ANQGSEA. With 6 bases removed from V and 0 bases from J, the gap between germline ends came to 12 bases. CDR3 in amino acids: CSVKIGGSYEQYF. The CDR3 bases are TGCAGCGTAAAAATCGGCGGCTCCTACGAGCAGTACTTC.

The J gene is TRBJ2-3, the V gene TRBV6-5; D is possibly TRBD2 (6 bases). Germline loops: CDR1 MNHEY, CDR2 SVGAGI. Trimming removed 4 bases at V and 3 bases at J, with 14 bases between. This CDR3 region has 15 residues. CDR3 amino acids: CASSSPSVGTDTQYF. The CDR3 nucleotides are TGTGCCAGCAGTTCACCTAGCGTTGGTACAGATACGCAGTATTTT.

Only a few counts were recorded for this clone. This chain uses TRBV27 with TRBJ1-6, with D tentatively TRBD1 (5 bases). This CDR3 region has 18 residues. Trimming took off 5 bases at V and 9 bases at J, with 26 bases between the two ends. Germline loops: CDR1 MNHEY, CDR2 SMNVEV (reference sequence). The CDR3 loop is CASSLYGTISSGGSPLHF. The CDR3 DNA reads as TGTGCCAGCAGTCTCTACGGGACTATCTCATCGGGTGGTTCACCCCTCCACTTT.

This chain links TRBV2 with TRBJ2-5; D might be TRBD1 (5 bases). The germline V gene has CDR1 SNHLY and CDR2 FYNNEI. The CDR3 has 14 amino acids. Trimming took 5 bases from V and 4 from J, leaving 14 bases between them. CDR3 protein: CASSSSGSRETQYF. The CDR3 nucleotides are TGTGCCAGCAGTTCGTCAGGGTCCCGAGAGACCCAGTACTTC. The whole variable domain, filled in from reference TRBV2 and TRBJ2-5, reads EPEVTQTPSHQVTQMGQEVILRCVPISNHLYFYWYRQILGQKVEFLVSFYNNEISEKSEIFDDQFSVERPDGSNFTLKIRSTKLEDSAMYFCASSSSGSRETQYFGPGTRLLVL.

J is TRBJ1-2 and V is TRBV29-1; TRBD1 aligns across 9 bases. In germline, CDR1 is SQVTM, CDR2 ANQGSEA. Trimming at V came to 7 bases and at J to 2 bases, leaving 5 bases not matched to a gene. The CDR3 is made up of 13 amino acids. For the CDR3, the DNA is TGCAGCGGATCCGGGACAGGGAACTATGGCTACACCTTC. Translation gives CSGSGTGNYGYTF.

The chain links TRBV5-1 to TRBJ2-3; 7 nucleotides align to TRBD1. J was trimmed by 1 base and V by 2 bases; bases with no gene match: 1. This CDR3 is built from 14 residues. CDR1 is SGHRS, CDR2 YFSETQ, per germline. The CDR3 reads CASSFGQGTDTQYF. CDR3 DNA: TGCGCCAGCAGCTTTGGACAGGGCACAGATACGCAGTATTTT.

The chain employs TRBV12-3 or TRBV12-4 and TRBJ2-1; 7 nucleotides line up with TRBD1. This CDR3 contains 12 residues. V dropped 7 bases and J dropped 6; count of bases not matched to a gene: 3. CDR3 amino acids: CASTYRGNEQFF. As DNA, the CDR3 is TGTGCCAGCACTTACAGGGGCAATGAGCAGTTCTTC.

The rearrangement links TRBV7-9 to TRBJ2-3, with 9 bases matching TRBD1. The CDR3 has 15 residues. Germline V CDR1 and CDR2: SEHNR, FQNEAQ (reference sequence). Trimming took 5 bases from V and 6 from J; bases not matched to a gene: 9. The CDR3 nucleotides read TGTGCCAGCAGCCGATGGGACAGGGAGGCGGATACGCAGTATTTT. This gives the protein CASSRWDREADTQYF.

V is TRBV29-1 and J is TRBJ2-3; perhaps D is TRBD1 or TRBD2 (6 bases each). Between the trimmed V and J ends, which lost 7 bases and 3 bases, there was a span of 14 bases. The CDR3 is made up of 13 amino acids. Germline V gene sequence: CDR1 SQVTM, CDR2 ANQGSEA. CDR3 sequence reads: CSGGAWTTDTQYF. The DNA of the CDR3 is TGCAGCGGGGGGGCTTGGACAACAGATACGCAGTATTTT.

The rearrangement uses TRBV24-1 and TRBJ2-3; D call uncertain. This CDR3 has 14 amino acids. Deletions cut 2 bases from V and 0 bases from J, with 5 bases between. Germline assignment: CDR1 KGHDR and CDR2 SFDVKD. The CDR3 DNA reads as TGTGCCACCAGTGATTCCCCGAGCACAGATACGCAGTATTTT. Encoded protein: CATSDSPSTDTQYF.

V gene TRBV5-3 combines with J gene TRBJ1-5; D is possibly TRBD1 (5 bases). TRBV5-3 is annotated as an ORF whose role is uncertain. The V gene lost 5 bases and the J gene lost 4 bases, with 16 bases spanning the gap. The CDR3 is 15 residues long. The CDR3 DNA reads TGTGCCAGAAGTTCTGGACACACCGATAATCAGCCCCAGCATTTT. Amino acids: CARSSGHTDNQPQHF.

This clone was observed a few times. The V gene is TRBV6-2 or TRBV6-3, the J gene TRBJ2-1; 10 bases are a match to TRBD1. V dropped 2 bases and J dropped 3; count of bases not matched to a gene: 4. CDR3 length: 16 residues. CDR1 is MNHEY, CDR2 SVGEGT, per germline. CDR3 in amino acids: CASSYPGQGFYNEQFF. The CDR3 region has the DNA TGTGCCAGCAGTTACCCGGGACAGGGGTTCTACAATGAGCAGTTCTTC.

This chain links TRBV7-6 with TRBJ1-1; 7 nucleotides align to TRBD1. Germline-derived CDR1 and CDR2 are SGHVS and FNYEAQ. The CDR3 consists of 15 residues. V dropped 5 bases and J dropped 5; count of bases not matched to a gene: 11. Here the CDR3 DNA reads TGTGCCAGCAGCCTGACAGGGAGTCAGGGAACTGAAGCTTTCTTT. Its protein is CASSLTGSQGTEAFF.

The rearrangement links TRBV7-3 to TRBJ1-2; D may be TRBD1 (5 bases). With 5 bases removed from V and 8 bases from J, the gap between germline ends came to 15 bases. CDR3 size: 13 residues. Looked up from germline, CDR1 is SGHTA and CDR2 is FQGTGA. CDR3: CASSLGGSQGYTF. Here the CDR3 DNA reads TGTGCCAGCAGCCTGGGGGGAAGTCAAGGCTACACCTTC.

V and J are TRBV30 and TRBJ1-5; D is unclear. Germline CDR1 GTSNPN, CDR2 SVGIG (reference sequence). This CDR3 has 15 amino acids. Trimming removed 0 bases at V and 5 bases at J, with 14 bases between. The CDR3 bases are TGTGCCTGGAGTGTACGGGGAACGTTCGATCAGCCCCAGCATTTT. This sequence encodes CAWSVRGTFDQPQHF.

The chain is built from TRBV11-2 and TRBJ2-5; weak D call: TRBD1 (6 bases). The CDR3 spans 14 residues. The germline V gene encodes CDR1 SGHAT and CDR2 FQNNGV. V was clipped by 1 base and J by 4 bases, with 10 bases between them. In DNA form, the CDR3 reads TGTGCCAGCAGCTTAGGGACAGTGGGAGAGACCCAGTACTTC. Translating it yields CASSLGTVGETQYF.

In its sample, this clone was seen a few times. This chain connects TRBV5-1 to TRBJ1-3, with 7 nucleotides matching TRBD1. Germline-derived CDR1 and CDR2 are SGHRS and YFSETQ. The CDR3 has 14 amino acids. V lost 4 bases and J lost 5; bases outside the gene matches: 6. The CDR3 sequence is CASSPGTDRNTIYF. CDR3 nucleotides: TGCGCCAGCAGCCCGGGGACAGACAGAAACACCATATATTTT.

The chain is built from TRBV7-7 and TRBJ2-5, with TRBD2 matching over 11 bases. After removal of 4 bases from V and 1 base from J, the junction contained 5 bases not matched to a gene. Germline V gene sequence: CDR1 SSHAT, CDR2 FNYEAQ (reference sequence). The CDR3 length is 16 residues. CDR3 DNA: TGTGCCAGCAGCTCGGGACTAGCGGCACCCCAAGAGACCCAGTACTTC. Its translation: CASSSGLAAPQETQYF. Drawing the rest from reference TRBV7-7 and TRBJ2-5, the complete variable domain is GAGVSQSPRYKVTKRGQDVTLRCDPISSHATLYWYQQALGQGPEFLTYFNYEAQPDKSGLPSDRFSAERPEGSISTLTIQRTEQRDSAMYRCASSSGLAAPQETQYFGPGTRLLVL.

The chain has TRBV25-1 and TRBJ1-1; D remains ambiguous. The CDR3 loop spans 15 amino acids. V was clipped by 3 bases and J by 0 bases, with 11 bases between them. The V gene's germline CDR1 is MGHDK and CDR2 SYGVNS. CDR3 nucleotide sequence: TGTGCCAGCAGTGATTTCGGGTCGATGAACACTGAAGCTTTCTTT. It specifies CASSDFGSMNTEAFF.

The rearrangement uses TRBV12-3 or TRBV12-4 and TRBJ2-7; TRBD1 agrees at 7 bases. CDR3 length: 13 residues. Trimming removed 5 bases from V and 5 bases from J; junction bases left unmatched: 6. CDR3 residues: CASSQQGPDEQYF. Here the CDR3 DNA reads TGTGCCAGCAGTCAACAGGGGCCGGACGAGCAGTACTTC.

The chain has TRBV19 and TRBJ2-1; D is perhaps TRBD1 (5 bases). The CDR3 extends over 14 amino acids. Germline CDR1 and CDR2: LNHDA and SQIVND (reference sequence). Trimming took 3 bases from V and 3 from J, leaving 9 bases between them. CDR3 in amino acids: CASSIPGFYNEQFF. The CDR3 DNA reads as TGTGCCAGTAGTATTCCAGGGTTCTACAATGAGCAGTTCTTC.